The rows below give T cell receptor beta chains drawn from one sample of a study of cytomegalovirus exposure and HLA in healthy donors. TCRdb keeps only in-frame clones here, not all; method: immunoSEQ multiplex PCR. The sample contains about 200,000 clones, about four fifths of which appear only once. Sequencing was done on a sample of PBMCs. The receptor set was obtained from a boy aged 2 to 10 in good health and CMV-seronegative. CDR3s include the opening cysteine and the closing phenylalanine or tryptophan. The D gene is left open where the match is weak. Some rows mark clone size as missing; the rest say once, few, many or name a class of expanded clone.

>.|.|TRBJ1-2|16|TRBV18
CASSPMLTDTGYGYTF
TGTGCCAGCTCACCAATGCTAACGGACACAGGCTATGGCTACACCTTC
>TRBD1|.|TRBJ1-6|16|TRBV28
CASSPRTGLYNSPLHF
TGTGCCAGCAGCCCGCGGACAGGACTCTATAATTCACCCCTCCACTTT
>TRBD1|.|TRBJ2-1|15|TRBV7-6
CASSLGQGHYNEQFF
TGTGCCAGCAGCTTGGGACAGGGCCACTACAATGAGCAGTTCTTC
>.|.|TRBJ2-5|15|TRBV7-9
CASSLAGAGQETQYF
TGTGCCAGCAGCTTAGCGGGGGCAGGACAAGAGACCCAGTACTTC
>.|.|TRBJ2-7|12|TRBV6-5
CASSRGRDEQYF
TGTGCCAGCAGTCGCGGCCGGGACGAGCAGTACTTC
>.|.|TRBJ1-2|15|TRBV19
CASSIEVTVRYGYTF
TGTGCCAGTAGTATAGAGGTCACAGTACGATATGGCTACACCTTC
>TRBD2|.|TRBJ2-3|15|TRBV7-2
CASSSIAGGTDTQYF
TGTGCCAGCAGCTCAATAGCGGGGGGCACAGATACGCAGTATTTT
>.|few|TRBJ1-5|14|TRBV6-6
CASSTDFSNQPQHF
TGTGCCAGCTCTACCGACTTTAGCAATCAGCCCCAGCATTTT
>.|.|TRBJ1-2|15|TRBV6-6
CASSRKDRYSYGYTF
TGTGCCAGCAGTCGTAAGGACAGATATTCCTATGGCTACACCTTC
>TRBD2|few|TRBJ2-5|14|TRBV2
CASRSGTSSETQYF
TGTGCCAGCAGGAGTGGGACTAGCAGTGAGACCCAGTACTTC
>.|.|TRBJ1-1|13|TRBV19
CASRDSLNTEAFF
TGTGCCAGTAGGGACAGCTTGAACACTGAAGCTTTCTTT
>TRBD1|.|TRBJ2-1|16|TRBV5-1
CASSLPPGQGANEQFF
TGCGCCAGCAGCCTACCACCGGGACAGGGGGCTAATGAGCAGTTCTTC
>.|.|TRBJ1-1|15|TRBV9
CASSVGPGPNTEAFF
TGTGCCAGCAGCGTAGGTCCAGGTCCGAACACTGAAGCTTTCTTT
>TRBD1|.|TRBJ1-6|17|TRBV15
CATSSEPEDRADSPLHF
TGTGCCACCAGCAGTGAACCCGAGGACAGGGCGGACTCACCCCTCCACTTT
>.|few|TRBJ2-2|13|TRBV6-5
CASSYSYTGELFF
TGTGCCAGCAGTTACTCCTACACCGGGGAGCTGTTTTTT
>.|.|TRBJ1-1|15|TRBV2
CVSREYETTNTEAFF
TGTGTCAGCAGAGAATATGAGACAACGAACACTGAAGCTTTCTTT
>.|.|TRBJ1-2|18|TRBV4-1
CASSQPLRGRAGNYGYTF
TGCGCCAGCAGCCAACCCCTAAGGGGCAGGGCCGGTAACTATGGCTACACCTTC
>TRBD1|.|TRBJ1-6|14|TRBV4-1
CASSQGTGDSPLHF
TGCGCCAGCAGCCAAGGGACAGGGGACTCACCCCTCCACTTT
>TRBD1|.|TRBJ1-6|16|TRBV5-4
CASSRQGARRRGPLHF
TGTGCCAGCAGCCGACAGGGGGCCCGTCGTAGGGGACCCCTCCACTTT
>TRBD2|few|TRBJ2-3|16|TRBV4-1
CASSQVGRGGFKRQYF
TGCGCCAGCAGCCAAGTCGGTCGCGGGGGGTTTAAAAGGCAGTATTTT
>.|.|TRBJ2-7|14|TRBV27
CASSLRGGSYEQYF
TGTGCCAGCAGTTTGAGAGGCGGATCCTACGAGCAGTACTTC
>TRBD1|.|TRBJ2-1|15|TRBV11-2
CASSLGGQGYNEQFF
TGTGCCAGCAGCCTAGGGGGACAGGGCTACAATGAGCAGTTCTTC
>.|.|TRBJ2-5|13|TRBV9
CASSPGLRETQYF
TGTGCCAGCAGCCCCGGACTCCGAGAGACCCAGTACTTC
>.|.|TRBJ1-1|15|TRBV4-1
CASSQPLRVPGEAFF
TGCGCCAGCAGCCAACCCCTGAGGGTCCCGGGTGAAGCTTTCTTT
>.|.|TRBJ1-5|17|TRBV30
CAWSRAGEGLGNQPQHF
TGTGCCTGGAGTAGGGCAGGGGAAGGCCTCGGCAATCAGCCCCAGCATTTT
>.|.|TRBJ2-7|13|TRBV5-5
CASSHLGAREQYF
TGTGCCAGCAGCCACCTAGGGGCGCGGGAGCAGTACTTC
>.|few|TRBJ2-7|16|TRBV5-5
CASSPNYRWRDYEQYF
TGTGCCAGCAGCCCTAATTATCGTTGGAGGGACTACGAGCAGTACTTC
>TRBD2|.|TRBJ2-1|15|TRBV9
CASSVVGGGYNEQFF
TGTGCCAGCAGCGTAGTTGGGGGGGGGTACAATGAGCAGTTCTTC
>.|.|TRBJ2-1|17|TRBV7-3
CASSLWSMGSSYNEQFF
TGTGCCAGCAGCTTGTGGTCGATGGGGAGCTCCTACAATGAGCAGTTCTTC
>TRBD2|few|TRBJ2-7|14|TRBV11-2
CASSRGLAGVEQYF
TGTGCCAGCAGCAGGGGACTAGCGGGGGTGGAGCAGTACTTC
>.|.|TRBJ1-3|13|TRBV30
CAWMGQGRYTIYF
TGTGCCTGGATGGGGCAGGGCCGCTACACCATATATTTT
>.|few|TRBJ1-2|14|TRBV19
CASTQVLESYGYTF
TGTGCCAGTACCCAAGTTCTGGAGAGCTATGGCTACACCTTC
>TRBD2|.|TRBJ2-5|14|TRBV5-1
CASSWGLVVETQYF
TGCGCCAGCAGCTGGGGACTAGTCGTGGAGACCCAGTACTTC
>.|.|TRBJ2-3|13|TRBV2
CASRQGLTDTQYF
TGTGCCAGCAGACAGGGTTTAACAGATACGCAGTATTTT
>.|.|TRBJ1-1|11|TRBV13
CASSEVGGAFF
TGTGCCAGCAGCGAGGTCGGAGGGGCTTTCTTT